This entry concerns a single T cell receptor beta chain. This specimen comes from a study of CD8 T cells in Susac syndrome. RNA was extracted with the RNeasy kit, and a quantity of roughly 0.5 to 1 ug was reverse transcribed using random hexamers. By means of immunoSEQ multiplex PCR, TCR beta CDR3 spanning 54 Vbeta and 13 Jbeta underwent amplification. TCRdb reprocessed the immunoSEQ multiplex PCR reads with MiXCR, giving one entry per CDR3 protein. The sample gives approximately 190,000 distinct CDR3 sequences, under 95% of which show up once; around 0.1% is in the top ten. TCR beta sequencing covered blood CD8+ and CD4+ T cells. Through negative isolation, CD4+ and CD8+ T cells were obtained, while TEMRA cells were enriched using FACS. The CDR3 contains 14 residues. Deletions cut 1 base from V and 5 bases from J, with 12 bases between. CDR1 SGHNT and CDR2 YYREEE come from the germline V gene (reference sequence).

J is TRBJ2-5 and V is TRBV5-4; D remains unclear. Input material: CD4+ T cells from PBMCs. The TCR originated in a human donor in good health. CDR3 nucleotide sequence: TGTGCCAGCAGCTTGTTAGGGTCCGGGGAGACCCAGTACTTC. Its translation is CASSLLGSGETQYF. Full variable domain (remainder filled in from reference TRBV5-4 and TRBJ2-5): ETGVTQSPTHLIKTRGQQVTLRCSSQSGHNTVSWYQQALGQGPQFIFQYYREEENGRGNFPPRFSGLQFPNYSSELNVNALELDDSALYLCASSLLGSGETQYFGPGTRLLVL.